This entry lists 15 T cell receptor beta chains sequenced from one sample in a study of blood T cell repertoires in COVID-19. Produced via immunoSEQ multiplex PCR; TCRdb's table is partial and in-frame only. The sample consists of 410,000 or so clones, around 86% of them appearing once. Sequencing was performed on peripheral blood. These receptors were obtained from a woman in her twenties or thirties with active or convalescent COVID-19.

The J gene is TRBJ2-2, the V gene TRBV29-1; 11 positions agree with TRBD2. With V trimmed by 6 bases and J by 1 base, 7 bases remained unmatched. The CDR3 runs to 16 residues. From germline, CDR1 is SQVTM and CDR2 ANQGSEA. CDR3 in DNA: TGCAGCGTGGCTGGGACTAGCGGAATGAACACCGGGGAGCTGTTTTTT. Translated, it gives CSVAGTSGMNTGELFF.

This sequence joins TRBV3-1 (or the pseudogene TRBV3-2) and TRBJ1-2, with TRBD1 matching over 7 bases. The V gene's germline CDR1 is LGHDT and CDR2 YNNKEL (reference sequence). Trimming at V came to 3 bases and at J to 4 bases, leaving 8 bases not matched to a gene. This CDR3 region has 15 residues. In DNA form, the CDR3 reads TGTGCCAGCAGCCATCTGGGACAGAGACCCTATGGCTACACCTTC. This sequence encodes CASSHLGQRPYGYTF.

The V call is TRBV3-1 (or the pseudogene TRBV3-2), the J call TRBJ2-5; tentatively, D is TRBD1 (6 bases). This CDR3 is built from 15 residues. The germline CDR1 and CDR2 sequences are LGHDT and YNNKEL (reference sequence). V was clipped by 4 bases and J by 2 bases, with 14 bases between them. This CDR3 reads CASSPMTGWQETQYF. The DNA for the CDR3 is TGTGCCAGCAGCCCGATGACAGGATGGCAAGAGACCCAGTACTTC.

The chain has TRBV15 and TRBJ1-5; no definite D call. Germline CDR1 reads LNHNV; CDR2 reads YYDKDF (reference sequence). This CDR3 is built from 17 residues. Trimming took off 0 bases at V and 0 bases at J, with 12 bases between the two ends. The CDR3 loop reads CATSRDGGGYSNQPQHF. In nucleotides, the CDR3 is TGTGCCACCAGCAGAGACGGTGGCGGCTATAGCAATCAGCCCCAGCATTTT.

In this sample, this clone turned up once. The CDR3 region is CASSPRGDNSPLHF. The CDR3 nucleotides read TGTGCCAGCAGTCCCCGGGGAGATAATTCACCCCTCCACTTT. The chain recombines TRBV27 with TRBJ1-6, with D hard to call. V was trimmed by 5 bases and J by 5 bases, leaving 10 bases between them. The CDR3 extends over 14 amino acids. Germline assignment: CDR1 MNHEY and CDR2 SMNVEV (reference sequence).

The chain uses TRBV25-1 and TRBJ1-6, with no clear D. Trimming took off 2 bases at V and 5 bases at J, with 13 bases between the two ends. This CDR3 comprises 16 residues. Germline CDR1 reads MGHDK; CDR2 reads SYGVNS. CDR3 residues: CASSEEARSNNSPLHF. Here the CDR3 DNA reads TGTGCCAGCAGTGAAGAGGCCAGATCCAATAATTCACCCCTCCACTTT.

J is TRBJ1-3 and V is TRBV2; D ambiguous. Trimming stripped 6 bases from V and 0 bases from J, with 12 bases between. The CDR3 consists of 15 residues. Germline-derived CDR1 and CDR2 are SNHLY and FYNNEI. CDR3 sequence reads: CASRTPKNSGNTIYF. The DNA of the CDR3 is TGTGCCAGCAGGACACCTAAGAACTCTGGAAACACCATATATTTT.

The V and J genes are TRBV6-6 and TRBJ2-2; 9 bases are a match to TRBD1. This CDR3 has 21 residues. Germline loops: CDR1 MNHNY, CDR2 SVGAGI (reference sequence). The V gene end was trimmed by 5 bases and the J gene end by 2 bases; junction bases not matched to a gene: 21. The CDR3 DNA reads as TGTGCCAGCAGTCCGTACCCACGGACAGGGGCGCCAAACCCTAACACCGGGGAGCTGTTTTTT. It translates to CASSPYPRTGAPNPNTGELFF.

This clone came up many times. The chain carries TRBV2 and TRBJ2-1, with a tentative D call TRBD2 (6 bases). V shed 8 bases and J shed 3 bases, with 14 bases lying between them. The CDR3 spans 14 residues. In germline, CDR1 is SNHLY, CDR2 FYNNEI. The DNA for the CDR3 is TGTGCCAGCCTGCTAGCGATCCTCTACAATGAGCAGTTCTTC. Its protein is CASLLAILYNEQFF.

The chain couples TRBV18 to TRBJ2-3, with 9 nucleotides matching TRBD1. Germline V gene data show CDR1 as KGHSH and CDR2 as LQKENI. The CDR3 is 17 amino acids. The V and J ends lost 4 bases and 3 bases, in that order; junction bases with no gene match: 11. CDR3 loop: CASSLFSGTGKTDTQYF. As DNA, the CDR3 is TGTGCCAGCTCACTTTTTTCCGGGACAGGGAAGACAGATACGCAGTATTTT. The full variable domain, its missing parts supplied by reference TRBV18 and TRBJ2-3, is NAGVMQNPRHLVRRRGQEARLRCSPMKGHSHVYWYRQLPEEGLKFMVYLQKENIIDESGMPKERFSAEFPKEGPSILRIQQVVRGDSAAYFCASSLFSGTGKTDTQYFGPGTRLTVL.

The chain is built from TRBV2 and TRBJ1-5; TRBD1 agrees at 9 bases. Trimming cost V 7 bases and J 2 bases; bases outside gene matches: 6. Germline CDR1 is SNHLY and CDR2 is FYNNEI. The CDR3 loop spans 15 amino acids. As DNA, the CDR3 is TGTGCCAGCATTGGAACAGGGGGCGGCAATCAGCCCCAGCATTTT. Translated: CASIGTGGGNQPQHF.

The CDR3 bases are TGTGCCAGCAGTTTAATGGGGCGTGAGAATCAGCCCCAGCATTTT. Translation: CASSLMGRENQPQHF. The chain joins TRBV27 to TRBJ1-5; perhaps TRBD1 as D (5 bases). The CDR3 sequence is 15 residues long. CDR1 is MNHEY and CDR2 is SMNVEV in the germline V gene (reference sequence). V was shortened by 2 bases and J by 4 bases, with 12 bases between the two germline ends.

This clone came up once. This sequence joins TRBV18 and TRBJ1-2; D ambiguous. CDR1 and CDR2 (germline): KGHSH, LQKENI. The length of the CDR3 is 14 residues. V was clipped by 3 bases and J by 2 bases, with 10 bases between them. The CDR3: CASSPSGENYGYTF. CDR3 nucleotides: TGTGCCAGCTCACCGAGCGGGGAAAACTATGGCTACACCTTC.

The CDR3 bases are TGCGCCAGCAGCCTAAACCCCGGGACTAGTGGAGATACGCAGTATTTT. Translation gives CASSLNPGTSGDTQYF. This sequence joins TRBV5-1 and TRBJ2-3; TRBD2 matches 8 bases. Germline-derived CDR1 and CDR2 are SGHRS and YFSETQ. V was clipped by 4 bases and J by 5 bases; unmatched bases: 12. The CDR3 length is 16 residues. The entire variable domain, with the rest obtained from reference TRBV5-1 and TRBJ2-3, is as follows: KAGVTQTPRYLIKTRGQQVTLSCSPISGHRSVSWYQQTPGQGLQFLFEYFSETQRNKGNFPGRFSGRQFSNSRSEMNVSTLELGDSALYLCASSLNPGTSGDTQYFGPGTRLTVL.

This sequence joins TRBV3-1 (or the pseudogene TRBV3-2) and TRBJ2-5, with TRBD2 identical over 13 bases. CDR1 and CDR2 (germline): LGHDT, YNNKEL (reference sequence). Germline trimming cut 1 base from V and 5 bases from J; bases unmatched to any gene: 1. This CDR3 is built from 15 residues. DNA for the CDR3: TGTGCCAGCAGCCAAGCACTAGCGGGGGGGGAGACCCAGTACTTC. Its translation is CASSQALAGGETQYF.